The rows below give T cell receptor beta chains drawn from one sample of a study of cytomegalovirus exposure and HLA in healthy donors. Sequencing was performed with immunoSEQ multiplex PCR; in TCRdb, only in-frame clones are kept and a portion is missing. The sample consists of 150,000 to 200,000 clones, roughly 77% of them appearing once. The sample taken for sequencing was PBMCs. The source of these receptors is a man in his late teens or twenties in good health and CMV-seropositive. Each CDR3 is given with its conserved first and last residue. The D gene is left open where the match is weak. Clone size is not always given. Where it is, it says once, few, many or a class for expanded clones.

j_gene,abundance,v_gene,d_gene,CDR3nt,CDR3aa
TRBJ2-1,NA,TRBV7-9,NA,TGTGCCAGCAGCTTAGGAGGCCCAAAGAATGAGCAGTTCTTC,CASSLGGPKNEQFF
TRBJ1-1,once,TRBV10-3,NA,TGTGCCGATTTGGAGGACACTGAAGCTTTCTTT,CADLEDTEAFF
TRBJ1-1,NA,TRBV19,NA,TGTGCCAGTAGTATGGGGGGTTTGAACACTGAAGCTTTCTTT,CASSMGGLNTEAFF
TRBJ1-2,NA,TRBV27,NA,TGTGCCAGCACCGTGGGGGCAGGTGGGAACTATGGCTACACCTTC,CASTVGAGGNYGYTF
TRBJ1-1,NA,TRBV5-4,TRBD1,TGTGCCAGCAGCCCTGGGGACAGGAACACTGAAGCTTTCTTT,CASSPGDRNTEAFF
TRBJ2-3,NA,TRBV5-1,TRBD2,TGCGCCAGCAGCTCGGGGGGGCGGGATACGCAGTATTTT,CASSSGGRDTQYF
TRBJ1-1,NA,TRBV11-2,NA,TGTGCCAGCGGGGGGGGCGGGGAAACTGAAGCTTTCTTT,CASGGGGETEAFF
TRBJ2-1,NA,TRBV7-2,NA,TGTGCCAGCAGCTTCCTGGCAACCAGCTCCTACAATGAGCAGTTCTTC,CASSFLATSSYNEQFF
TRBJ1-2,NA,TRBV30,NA,TGTGCCTCAGACCTCCCCCGCGGAAACTATGGCTACACCTTC,CASDLPRGNYGYTF
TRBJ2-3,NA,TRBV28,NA,TGTGCCAGCAGCCCCCCGGGGGACCTCAAATTCGCGACAGATACGCAGTATTTT,CASSPPGDLKFATDTQYF
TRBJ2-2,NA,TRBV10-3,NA,TGTGCCATCAGTGGAGGGGGACAAGGGACCGGGGAGCTGTTTTTT,CAISGGGQGTGELFF
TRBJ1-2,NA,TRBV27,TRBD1,TGTGCCAGCAGTCCCATATTTACAGGGGGCGCGGATGGCTACACCTTC,CASSPIFTGGADGYTF
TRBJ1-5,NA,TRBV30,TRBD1,TGTGCCTGGAGTCGGGACAGGGTGGGAGGGGGCAATCAGCCCCAGCATTTT,CAWSRDRVGGGNQPQHF
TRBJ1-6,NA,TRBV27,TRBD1,TGTGCCAGCAGTCTGGGACAGAAAAATTCACCCCTCCACTTT,CASSLGQKNSPLHF
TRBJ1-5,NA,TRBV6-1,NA,TGTGCCAGCAGTGGGGGGGGAAGGAGCAATCAGCCCCAGCATTTT,CASSGGGRSNQPQHF
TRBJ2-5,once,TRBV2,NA,TGTGCCAGCAGTGAGCGTGAGATTTTCCAAGAGACCCAGTACTTC,CASSEREIFQETQYF
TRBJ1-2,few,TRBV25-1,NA,TGTGCCAGCAGTGCCCGCCTGGCAGACTATGGCTACACCTTC,CASSARLADYGYTF
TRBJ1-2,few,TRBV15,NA,TGTGCCACCCCATATATTGAAGCCCCGGCAGGGCAAGGCTACACCTTC,CATPYIEAPAGQGYTF
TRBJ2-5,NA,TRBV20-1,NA,TGCAGTGCTACACAAGAGACCCAGTACTTC,CSATQETQYF
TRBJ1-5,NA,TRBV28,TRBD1,TGTGCCAGCAGTGGCACAGGGGGCCCCAATCAGCCCCAGCATTTT,CASSGTGGPNQPQHF
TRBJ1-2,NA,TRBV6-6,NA,TGTGCCAGCAGTCCCGCAGTGAACTATGGCTACACCTTC,CASSPAVNYGYTF
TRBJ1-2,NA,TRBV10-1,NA,TGCGCCAGCAGTCCACAGGTTCACTATGGCTACACCTTC,CASSPQVHYGYTF
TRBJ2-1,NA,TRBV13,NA,TGTGCCAGCAGCTCGGTCCCAGAGACTTACAATGAGCAGTTCTTC,CASSSVPETYNEQFF
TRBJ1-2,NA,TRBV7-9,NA,TGTGCCAGCAGTCCGGCGGGAGGGGCGAGGGATGGCTACACCTTC,CASSPAGGARDGYTF
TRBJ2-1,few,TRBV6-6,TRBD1,TGTGCCAGCAGTTACGCCAGGGGGTATGAGCAGTTCTTC,CASSYARGYEQFF
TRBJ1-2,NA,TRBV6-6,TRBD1,TGTGCCAGCAGTCAATCCAGGGGGTTAAAGGATGGCTACACCTTC,CASSQSRGLKDGYTF
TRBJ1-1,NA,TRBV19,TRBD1,TGTGCCAGTAGTAAACAGGGGCCCACTGAAGCTTTCTTT,CASSKQGPTEAFF
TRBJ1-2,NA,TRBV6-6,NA,TGTGCCAGCAGTGAGACCCCGACAGCGAACTATGGCTACACCTTC,CASSETPTANYGYTF
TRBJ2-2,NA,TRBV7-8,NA,TGTGCCAGCAGCTTAGTGCAGTCGAACACCGGGGAGCTGTTTTTT,CASSLVQSNTGELFF
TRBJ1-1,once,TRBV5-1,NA,TGCGCCAGCACCCCCTCGACTGTGAAGACTGAAGCTTTCTTT,CASTPSTVKTEAFF
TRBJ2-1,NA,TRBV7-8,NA,TGTGCCAGCAGCTCCCCTCAGGGACATACCTACAATGAGCAGTTCTTC,CASSSPQGHTYNEQFF
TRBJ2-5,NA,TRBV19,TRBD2,TGTGCCAGTAGTAGGGACCACGCGGGAGTCCTCGAGACCCAGTACTTC,CASSRDHAGVLETQYF
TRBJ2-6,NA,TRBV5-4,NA,TGTGCCAGCAGCTTGGAAGGGGCTCGGGGGGCCAACGTCCTGACTTTC,CASSLEGARGANVLTF
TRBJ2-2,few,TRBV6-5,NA,TGTGCCAGCAGTGACGGGAGCACCGGGGAGCTGTTTTTT,CASSDGSTGELFF
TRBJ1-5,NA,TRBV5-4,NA,TGTGCCAGCAGCTTGGCAGGGAATCAGCCCCAGCATTTT,CASSLAGNQPQHF
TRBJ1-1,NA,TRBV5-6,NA,TGTGCCAGCAGCTCGGGGTTCAGGAACCGGAACACTGAAGCTTTCTTT,CASSSGFRNRNTEAFF
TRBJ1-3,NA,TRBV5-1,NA,TGCGCCAGCAGCTTGGAGGCTCTCGGGGGAGGAAACACCATATATTTT,CASSLEALGGGNTIYF
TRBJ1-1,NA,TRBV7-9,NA,TGTGCCAGCAGCTACGGGGATGAAGCTTTCTTT,CASSYGDEAFF
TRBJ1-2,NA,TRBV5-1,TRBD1,TGCGCCAGCAGCCTGGGACAGGGAGGAGGCGGCTACACCTTC,CASSLGQGGGGYTF
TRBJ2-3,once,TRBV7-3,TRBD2,TGTGCCAGCAGCTCCGGACTAGCGGTGGATACGCAGTATTTT,CASSSGLAVDTQYF
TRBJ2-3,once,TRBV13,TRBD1,TGTGCCAGCAGGAAGGGACAGTCTAGCACAGATACGCAGTATTTT,CASRKGQSSTDTQYF